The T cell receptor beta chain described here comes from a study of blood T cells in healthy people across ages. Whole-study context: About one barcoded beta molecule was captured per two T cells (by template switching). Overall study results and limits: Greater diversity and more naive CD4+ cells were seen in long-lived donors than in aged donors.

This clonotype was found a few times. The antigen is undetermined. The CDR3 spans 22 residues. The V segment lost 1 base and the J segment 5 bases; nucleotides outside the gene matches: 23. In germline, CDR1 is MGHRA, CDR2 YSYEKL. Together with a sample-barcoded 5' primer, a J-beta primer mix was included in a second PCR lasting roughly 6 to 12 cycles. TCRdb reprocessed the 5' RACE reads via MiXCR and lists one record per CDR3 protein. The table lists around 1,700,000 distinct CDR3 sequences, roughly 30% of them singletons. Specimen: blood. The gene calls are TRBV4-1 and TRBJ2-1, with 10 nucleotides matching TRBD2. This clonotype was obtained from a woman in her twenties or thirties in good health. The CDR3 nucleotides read TGCGCCAGCAGCCAAGTCCCGACCTTAGCGGGGGGTAAGATTGGGCAGGACAATGAGCAGTTCTTC. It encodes CASSQVPTLAGGKIGQDNEQFF.